These 9 T cell receptor beta chains came from one sample sequenced in a study of blood T cell repertoires in COVID-19. The data were produced by immunoSEQ multiplex PCR, yet TCRdb's version contains in-frame clones alone and is incomplete. The table lists 60,000 or so clones, 75% to 85% of them singletons. The sequencing input was peripheral blood. The receptors were gathered from a man at least 80 years old with acute or convalescent COVID-19.

Concerning this clone: Additional DNA sequences in this sample encode the identical CDR3. J is TRBJ1-1 and V is TRBV5-1; 11 nucleotides line up with TRBD1. With V trimmed by 3 bases and J by 4 bases, 2 bases remained unmatched. This CDR3 region has 14 residues. Germline CDR1 SGHRS, CDR2 YFSETQ. The CDR3 loop is CASSWGTGGTEAFF. DNA for the CDR3: TGCGCCAGCAGCTGGGGGACAGGGGGCACTGAAGCTTTCTTT.

The rearrangement links TRBV6-5 to TRBJ2-7; 8 nucleotides align to TRBD1. After removal of 5 bases from V and 1 base from J, the junction contained 4 bases not matched to a gene. CDR1 and CDR2 (germline): MNHEY, SVGAGI. The CDR3 has 14 residues. DNA of the CDR3: TGTGCCAGCAGTACAGACAGGGGTTCCTACGAGCAGTACTTC. Its translation is CASSTDRGSYEQYF.

This clone was counted a few times. The chain combines TRBV6-1 with TRBJ1-2; tentative D call: TRBD1 (5 bases). The V gene's germline CDR1 is MNHNS and CDR2 SASEGT. The length of the CDR3 is 17 residues. Trimming stripped 0 bases from V and 4 bases from J, with 18 bases between. CDR3 protein: CASSEAGTPNLGYGYTF. DNA for the CDR3: TGTGCCAGCAGTGAAGCGGGGACTCCCAACTTGGGCTATGGCTACACCTTC.

The V call is TRBV14, the J call TRBJ1-3; no clear D gene. CDR1 and CDR2 from the germline V gene are SGHDN and FVKESK. V was shortened by 6 bases and J by 0 bases, with 12 bases between the two germline ends. This CDR3 spans 15 amino acids. For the CDR3, the DNA is TGTGCCAGCAGAAACAGCCTATACTCTGGAAACACCATATATTTT. Residues: CASRNSLYSGNTIYF.

This clone was found a few times. The CDR3 region is CASSPGTGGGYTF. CDR3 in DNA: TGTGCCAGTAGCCCGGGGACAGGGGGTGGCTACACCTTC. V and J are TRBV19 and TRBJ1-2, with 11 positions matching TRBD1. CDR3 length: 13 amino acids. Germline CDR1 and CDR2: LNHDA and SQIVND (reference sequence). V dropped 6 bases and J dropped 7; count of bases not matched to a gene: 4.

The chain uses TRBV19 and TRBJ1-2; TRBD1 matches 11 bases. Germline lookup yields CDR1 LNHDA and CDR2 SQIVND (reference sequence). CDR3 length equals 15 residues. Unmatched junction bases numbered 5, after V lost 8 bases and J lost 0 bases. The CDR3 is CASGGTGGANYGYTF. CDR3 DNA: TGTGCCAGTGGAGGGACAGGGGGAGCTAACTATGGCTACACCTTC.

The chain has TRBV19 and TRBJ2-5; 8 nucleotides line up with TRBD1. Trimming took 5 bases from V and 3 from J; bases not matched to a gene: 5. The CDR3 is made up of 14 amino acids. Looked up from germline, CDR1 is LNHDA and CDR2 is SQIVND (reference sequence). CDR3 protein: CASSPDRGKETQYF. CDR3 sequence (DNA): TGTGCCAGTAGTCCTGACAGGGGAAAAGAGACCCAGTACTTC.

The chain has TRBV27 and TRBJ2-7, with 12 nucleotides matching TRBD2. V shed 6 bases and J 2 bases; nucleotides not matched to a gene: 2. Germline V gives CDR1 MNHEY, CDR2 SMNVEV (reference sequence). This CDR3 comprises 14 residues. The CDR3 DNA reads as TGTGCCAGCAGGGCTAGCGGGGGGGCCTACGAGCAGTACTTC. Translated, it gives CASRASGGAYEQYF.

V usage is TRBV29-1 and J usage is TRBJ1-1; perhaps TRBD1 as D (5 bases). V gave up 8 bases and J gave up 3 bases, with 22 bases separating them. Germline V gene data show CDR1 as SQVTM and CDR2 as ANQGSEA. The CDR3 contains 15 residues. The CDR3 protein is CSSFNPGIGDTEAFF. The CDR3 bases are TGCAGCTCATTCAACCCTGGTATAGGGGACACTGAAGCTTTCTTT.